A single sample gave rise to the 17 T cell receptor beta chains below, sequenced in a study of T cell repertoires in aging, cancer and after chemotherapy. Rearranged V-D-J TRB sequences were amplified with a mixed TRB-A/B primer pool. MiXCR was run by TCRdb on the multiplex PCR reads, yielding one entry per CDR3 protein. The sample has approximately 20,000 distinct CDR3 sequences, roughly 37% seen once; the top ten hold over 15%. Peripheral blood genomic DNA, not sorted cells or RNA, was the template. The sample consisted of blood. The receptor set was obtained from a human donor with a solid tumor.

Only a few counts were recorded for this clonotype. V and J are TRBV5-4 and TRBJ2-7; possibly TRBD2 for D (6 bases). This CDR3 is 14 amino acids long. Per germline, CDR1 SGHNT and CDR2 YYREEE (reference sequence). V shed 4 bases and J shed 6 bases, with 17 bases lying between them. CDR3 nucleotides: TGTGCCAGCAGCCCCGGGACTTCTACTGCCGAGCAGTACTTC. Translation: CASSPGTSTAEQYF.

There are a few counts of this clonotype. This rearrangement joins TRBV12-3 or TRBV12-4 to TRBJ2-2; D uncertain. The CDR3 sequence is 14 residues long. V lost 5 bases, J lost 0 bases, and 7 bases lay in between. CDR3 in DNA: TGTGCCAGCAGTCGGGCCTCGAACACCGGGGAGCTGTTTTTT. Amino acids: CASSRASNTGELFF.

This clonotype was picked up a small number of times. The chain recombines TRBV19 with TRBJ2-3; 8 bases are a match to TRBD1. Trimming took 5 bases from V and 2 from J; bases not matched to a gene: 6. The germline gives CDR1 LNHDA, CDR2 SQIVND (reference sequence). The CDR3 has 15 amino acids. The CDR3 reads CASSRQGSSTDTQYF. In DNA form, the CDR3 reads TGTGCCAGTAGTCGACAGGGGTCGTCCACAGATACGCAGTATTTT.

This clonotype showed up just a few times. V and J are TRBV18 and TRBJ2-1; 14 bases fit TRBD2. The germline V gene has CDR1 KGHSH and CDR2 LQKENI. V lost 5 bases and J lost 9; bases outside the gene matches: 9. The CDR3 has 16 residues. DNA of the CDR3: TGTGCCAGCTCAGGCCTCGTCGGACTAGCGGGAGGTGAGCAGTTCTTC. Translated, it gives CASSGLVGLAGGEQFF. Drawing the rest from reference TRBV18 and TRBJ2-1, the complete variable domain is NAGVMQNPRHLVRRRGQEARLRCSPMKGHSHVYWYRQLPEEGLKFMVYLQKENIIDESGMPKERFSAEFPKEGPSILRIQQVVRGDSAAYFCASSGLVGLAGGEQFFGPGTRLTVL.

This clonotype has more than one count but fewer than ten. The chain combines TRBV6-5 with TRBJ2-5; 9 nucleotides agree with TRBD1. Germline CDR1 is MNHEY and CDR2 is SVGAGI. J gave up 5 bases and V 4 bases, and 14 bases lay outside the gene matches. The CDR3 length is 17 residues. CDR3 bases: TGTGCCAGCAGTTCGACCGGGACAGGGTTTAGAACGGAGACCCAGTACTTC. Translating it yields CASSSTGTGFRTETQYF.

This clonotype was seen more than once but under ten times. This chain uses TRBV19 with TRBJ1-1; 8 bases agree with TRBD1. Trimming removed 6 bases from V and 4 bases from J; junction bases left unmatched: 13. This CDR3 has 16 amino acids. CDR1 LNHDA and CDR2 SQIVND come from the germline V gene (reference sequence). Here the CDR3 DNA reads TGTGCCAGTAGCCCTCTCAGACAGGGGCGTGGCACTGAAGCTTTCTTT. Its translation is CASSPLRQGRGTEAFF.

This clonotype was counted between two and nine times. CDR3 nucleotide sequence: TGTGCCAGCAGCAAAGGGACTAGCGGGATTAACACCGGGGAGCTGTTTTTT. Translating gives CASSKGTSGINTGELFF. This sequence joins TRBV7-2 and TRBJ2-2; TRBD2 agrees at 13 bases. This CDR3 has 17 residues. With 5 bases clipped from V and 2 bases from J, the junction kept 5 bases outside the gene matches. Germline V lookup: CDR1 SGHTA, CDR2 FQGNSA.

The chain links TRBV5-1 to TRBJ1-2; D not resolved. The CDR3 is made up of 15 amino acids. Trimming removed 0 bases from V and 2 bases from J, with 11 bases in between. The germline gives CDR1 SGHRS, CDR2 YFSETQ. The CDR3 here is CASSLEEQYNYGYTF. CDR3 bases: TGCGCCAGCAGCTTGGAGGAACAGTACAACTATGGCTACACCTTC.

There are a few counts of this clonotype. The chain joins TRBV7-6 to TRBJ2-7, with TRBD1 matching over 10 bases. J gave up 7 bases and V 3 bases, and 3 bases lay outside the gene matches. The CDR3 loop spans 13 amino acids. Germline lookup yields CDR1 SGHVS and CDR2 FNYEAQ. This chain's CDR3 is CASSLGQGREQYF. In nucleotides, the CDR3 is TGTGCCAGCAGCTTGGGACAGGGGAGGGAGCAGTACTTC.

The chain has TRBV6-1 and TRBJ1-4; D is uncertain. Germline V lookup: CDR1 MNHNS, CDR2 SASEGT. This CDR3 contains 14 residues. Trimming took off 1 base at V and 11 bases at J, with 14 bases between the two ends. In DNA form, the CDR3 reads TGTGCCAGCAGTGAAGTGGTCACCCTCGAGAAACTGTTTTTT. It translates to CASSEVVTLEKLFF.

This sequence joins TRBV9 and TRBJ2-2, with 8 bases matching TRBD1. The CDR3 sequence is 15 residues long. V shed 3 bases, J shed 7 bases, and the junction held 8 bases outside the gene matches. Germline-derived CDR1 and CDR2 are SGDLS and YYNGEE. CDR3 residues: CASSGPQGAHGELFF. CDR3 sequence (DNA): TGTGCCAGCAGCGGACCTCAGGGGGCACACGGGGAGCTGTTTTTT.

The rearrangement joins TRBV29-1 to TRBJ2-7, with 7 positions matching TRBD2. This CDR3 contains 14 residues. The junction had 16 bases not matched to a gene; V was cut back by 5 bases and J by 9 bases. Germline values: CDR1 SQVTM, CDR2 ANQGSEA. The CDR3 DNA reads TGCAGCGTTATCCGGGACGGGAAGCGGGACGGGCAGTACTTC. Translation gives CSVIRDGKRDGQYF.

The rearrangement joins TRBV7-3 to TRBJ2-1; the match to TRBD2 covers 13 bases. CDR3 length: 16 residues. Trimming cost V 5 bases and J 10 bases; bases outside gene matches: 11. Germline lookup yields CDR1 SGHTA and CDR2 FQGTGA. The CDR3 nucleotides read TGTGCCAGCAGCCCAAAGGGACTAGCGGGACCGTGGGAGCAGTTCTTC. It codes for CASSPKGLAGPWEQFF.

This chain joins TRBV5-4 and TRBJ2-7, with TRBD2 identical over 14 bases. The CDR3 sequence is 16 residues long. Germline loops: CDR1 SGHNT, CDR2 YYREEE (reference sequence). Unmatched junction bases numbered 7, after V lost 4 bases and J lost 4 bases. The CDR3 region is CASSPGTSGRMYEQYF. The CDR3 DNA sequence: TGTGCCAGCAGCCCCGGGACTAGCGGGAGAATGTACGAGCAGTACTTC.

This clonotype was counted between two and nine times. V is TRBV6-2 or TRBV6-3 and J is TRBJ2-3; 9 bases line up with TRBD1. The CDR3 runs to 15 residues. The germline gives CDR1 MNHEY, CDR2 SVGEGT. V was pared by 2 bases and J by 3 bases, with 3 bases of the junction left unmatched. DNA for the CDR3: TGTGCCAGCAGTTACCTGGGACAGGGTACAGATACGCAGTATTTT. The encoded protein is CASSYLGQGTDTQYF.

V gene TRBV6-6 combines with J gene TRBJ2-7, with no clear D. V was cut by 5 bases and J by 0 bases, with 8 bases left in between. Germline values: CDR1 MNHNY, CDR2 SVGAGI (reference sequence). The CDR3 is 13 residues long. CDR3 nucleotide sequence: TGTGCCAGCAGTCCCCTCACCTCCTACGAGCAGTACTTC. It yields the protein CASSPLTSYEQYF.

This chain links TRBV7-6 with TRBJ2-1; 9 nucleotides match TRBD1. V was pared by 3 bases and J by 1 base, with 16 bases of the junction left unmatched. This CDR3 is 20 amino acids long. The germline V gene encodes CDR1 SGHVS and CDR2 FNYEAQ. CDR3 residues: CASSFSSGTGFSRSYNEQFF. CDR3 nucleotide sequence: TGTGCCAGCAGCTTCTCCTCCGGGACAGGGTTTAGCAGATCCTACAATGAGCAGTTCTTC.